The entry below describes one T cell receptor beta chain. Per the original data handling: Estimation of nucleated cell counts relied on the amplification of reference gene primers. Sequenced by immunoSEQ multiplex PCR; TCRdb stores in-frame clones only, minus some. V, J and clone size are those of that table, while D and trimming were read from the DNA. The profile shows around 27,000 clones, approximately 80% of them singletons. Germline CDR1 and CDR2: GTSNPN and SVGIG (reference sequence). V was pared by 8 bases and J by 6 bases, with 23 bases between. The CDR3 spans 14 residues. This entry belongs to a study of blood T cell repertoires in COVID-19. Study details: Samples taken during acute and convalescent COVID-19 were collected in the United States, Italy and Spain. Sources were T cells, B-cell-depleted T cells, or PBMCs; the material itself was cDNA or gDNA.

The clonotype originates from a man aged 65 to 79 with active COVID-19. V is TRBV30 and J is TRBJ2-7; either TRBD1 or TRBD2 may supply D (5 bases each). Sequencing was done on a sample of peripheral blood. The CDR3 nucleotides read TGTGCCGGGACCGGAAATCAGGGAATAATCGAGCAGTACTTC. It translates to CAGTGNQGIIEQYF.